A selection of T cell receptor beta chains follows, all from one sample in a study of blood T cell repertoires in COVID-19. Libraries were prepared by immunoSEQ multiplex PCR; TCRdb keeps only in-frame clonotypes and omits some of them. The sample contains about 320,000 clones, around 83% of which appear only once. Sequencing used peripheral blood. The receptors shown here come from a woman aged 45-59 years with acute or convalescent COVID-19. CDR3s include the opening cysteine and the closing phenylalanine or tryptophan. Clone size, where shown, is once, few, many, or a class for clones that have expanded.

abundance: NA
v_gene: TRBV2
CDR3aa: CASNGLAGQETQYF

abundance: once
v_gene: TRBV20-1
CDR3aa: CSASKSGAYEQYF

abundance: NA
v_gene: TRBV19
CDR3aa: CASCLGTGGNSPLHF

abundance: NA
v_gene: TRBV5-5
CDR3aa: CASSLEAGLGYGYTF

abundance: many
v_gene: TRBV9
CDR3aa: CASSVLTGGADTGELFF

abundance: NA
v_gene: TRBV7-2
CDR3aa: CASSLEAGPGELFF

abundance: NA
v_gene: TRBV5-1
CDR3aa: CASSSRTGEATNEKLFF

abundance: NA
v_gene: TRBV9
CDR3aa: CASSSRDTSTDTQYF

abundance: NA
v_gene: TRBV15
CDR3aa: CATSRDRGNKNIQYF

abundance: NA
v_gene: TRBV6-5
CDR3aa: CASSYSETWGPGELFF

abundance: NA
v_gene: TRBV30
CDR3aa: CAWSEPPGFAEAFF

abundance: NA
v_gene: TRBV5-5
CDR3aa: CASSLVWGRGTDTQYF

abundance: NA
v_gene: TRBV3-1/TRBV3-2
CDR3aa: CASRGTDSYNEQFF

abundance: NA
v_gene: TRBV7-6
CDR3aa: CASSSRGEVKTQYF

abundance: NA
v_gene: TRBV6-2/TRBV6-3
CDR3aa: CASSYSGGTEAFF

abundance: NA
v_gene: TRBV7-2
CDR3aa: CASSSYTDTQYF

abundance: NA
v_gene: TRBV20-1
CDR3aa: CSAEMSAEAFF

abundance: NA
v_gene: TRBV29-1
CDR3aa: CSFSSTDTQYF

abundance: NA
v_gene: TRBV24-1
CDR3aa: CATSDPGTGEETQYF

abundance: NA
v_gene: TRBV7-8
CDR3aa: CASSGAVAYGYTF

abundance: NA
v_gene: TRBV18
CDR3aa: CASSPGTGGKTEAFF

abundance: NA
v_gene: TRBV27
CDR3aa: CASSAKLASKNIQYF

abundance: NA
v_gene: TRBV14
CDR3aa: CASSQAQGGRETQYF

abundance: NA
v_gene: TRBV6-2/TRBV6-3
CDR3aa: CASSPGGRTNEKLFF

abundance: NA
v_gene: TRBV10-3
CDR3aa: CAISEGGASTLYGYTF

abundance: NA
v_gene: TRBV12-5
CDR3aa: CASGFTANTEAFF

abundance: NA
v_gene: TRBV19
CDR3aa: CASRPTATYSANYGYTF

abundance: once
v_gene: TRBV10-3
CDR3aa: CAISDVAGQRNTGELFF

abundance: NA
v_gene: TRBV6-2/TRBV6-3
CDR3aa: CASSSLRTGGSYEQYF

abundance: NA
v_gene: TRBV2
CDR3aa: CASSDVTPGDIQYF

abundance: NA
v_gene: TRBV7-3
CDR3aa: CASSRSGIYNEQFF

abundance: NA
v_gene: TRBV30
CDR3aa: CAWSVFSGFLGRSSGNTIYF

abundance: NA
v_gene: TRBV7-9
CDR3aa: CASSNPQGMRLAGAEQYF

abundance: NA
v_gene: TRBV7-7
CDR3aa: CWFPGQGATNEKLFF

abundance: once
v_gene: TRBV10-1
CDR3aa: CASSGVAGTDTQYF

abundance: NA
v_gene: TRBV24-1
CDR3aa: CATSDAQGNQETQYF

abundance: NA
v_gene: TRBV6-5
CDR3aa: CASRRTGPDSPLHF

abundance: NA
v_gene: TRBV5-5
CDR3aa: CASIQTSGSADTQYF

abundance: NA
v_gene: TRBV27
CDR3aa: CASSLGPGQRYEQYF

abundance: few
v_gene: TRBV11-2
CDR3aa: CASSLEGTGLTGELFF

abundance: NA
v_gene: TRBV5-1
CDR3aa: CASSLTGSGSYNEQFF

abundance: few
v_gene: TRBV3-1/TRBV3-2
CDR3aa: CASSQDHGSANQPQHF

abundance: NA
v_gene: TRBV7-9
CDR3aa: CASSQGRGSAYGYTF

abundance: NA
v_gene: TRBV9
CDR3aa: CASSAGTSGRGEQFF

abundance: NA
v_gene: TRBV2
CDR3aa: CASRTVQGSEDTQYF

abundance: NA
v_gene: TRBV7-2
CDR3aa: CASSPTGTGNQPQHF

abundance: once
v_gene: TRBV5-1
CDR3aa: CASSFGTYNEQFF

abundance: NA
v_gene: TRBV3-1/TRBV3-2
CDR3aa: CASSQETNRDGYTF

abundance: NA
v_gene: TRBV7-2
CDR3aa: CASSLEAQGATDTQYF

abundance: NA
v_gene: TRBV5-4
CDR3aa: CASSLPQMNTEAFF

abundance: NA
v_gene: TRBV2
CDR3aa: CASRQGDNSPLHF

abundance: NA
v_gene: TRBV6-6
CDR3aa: CASSPPGVNTGELFF

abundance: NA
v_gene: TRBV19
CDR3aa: CASSQRDQETQYF

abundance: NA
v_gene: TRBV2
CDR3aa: CASRADREGSQPQHF

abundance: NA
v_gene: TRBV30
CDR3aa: CAWTIGGGLETQYF